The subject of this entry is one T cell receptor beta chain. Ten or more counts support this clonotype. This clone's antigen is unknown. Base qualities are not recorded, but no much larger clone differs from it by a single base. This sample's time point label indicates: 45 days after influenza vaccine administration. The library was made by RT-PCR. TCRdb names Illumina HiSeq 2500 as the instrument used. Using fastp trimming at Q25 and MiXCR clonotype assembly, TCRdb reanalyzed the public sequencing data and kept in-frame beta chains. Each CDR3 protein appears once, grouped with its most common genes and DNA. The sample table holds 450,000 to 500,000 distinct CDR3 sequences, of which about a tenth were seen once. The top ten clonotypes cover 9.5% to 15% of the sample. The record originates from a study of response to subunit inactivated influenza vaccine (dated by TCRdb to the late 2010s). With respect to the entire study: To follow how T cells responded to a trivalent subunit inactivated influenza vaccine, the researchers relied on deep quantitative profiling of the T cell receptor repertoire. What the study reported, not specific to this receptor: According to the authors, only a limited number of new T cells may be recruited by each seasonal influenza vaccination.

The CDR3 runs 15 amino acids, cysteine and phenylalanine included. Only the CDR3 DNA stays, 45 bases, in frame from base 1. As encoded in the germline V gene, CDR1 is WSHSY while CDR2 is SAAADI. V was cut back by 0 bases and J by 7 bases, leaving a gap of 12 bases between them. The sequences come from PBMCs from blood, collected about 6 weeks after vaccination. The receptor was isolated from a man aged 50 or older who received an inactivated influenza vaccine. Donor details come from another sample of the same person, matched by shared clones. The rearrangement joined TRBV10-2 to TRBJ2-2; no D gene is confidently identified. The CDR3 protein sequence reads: CASSESYGRDGELFF. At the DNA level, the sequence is TGCGCCAGCAGTGAGTCTTACGGACGTGACGGGGAGCTGTTTTTT.